This TCR beta chain was obtained from a study of T-cell memory formation after mild COVID-19. Study information: TCR clusters mostly belonged to single donors.

The CDR3 loop spans 13 amino acids. V was clipped by 4 bases and J by 0 bases, with 9 bases between them. Germline V gene lookup returns CDR1 GTSNPN and CDR2 SVGIG (reference sequence). Constant-segment-primed 5'RACE gave TCR alpha and TCR beta cDNA libraries with sample barcodes and UMIs. MiXCR was run by TCRdb on the 5' RACE reads, yielding one entry per CDR3 protein. The table has roughly 310,000 distinct CDR3 sequences, more than 15% seen once. Whole-study findings and limits: Contracting clones, day 15 to 85, had balanced CD4/CD8, and later expanders favored CD4+. Mostly located in CM and EM were contracting CD4+ clones, with contracting CD8+ clones located in EMRA.

This clonotype was observed many times. The antigen is unknown. Sequenced input: PBMCs or a T cell subset sorted from them (not recorded which). The J gene is TRBJ1-1, the V gene TRBV30; D gene ambiguous. The TCR originated in a man between 18 and 29 years old who had mild COVID-19 (a few samples of this study predate the infection). Cell type and time point are not known. CDR3 in amino acids: CAWNIGLNTEAFF. For the CDR3, the DNA is TGTGCCTGGAATATTGGGCTGAACACTGAAGCTTTCTTT.